The 20 T cell receptor beta chains given below trace back to one sample, sequenced in a study of shared clonotypes between healthy human individuals. Sequenced by immunoSEQ multiplex PCR; TCRdb stores in-frame clones only, minus some. The table shows over a million clones, with under 80% occurring only once. Sequencing was done on a sample of memory CD4+ T cells sorted from blood. Subset meaning: CD45RA-negative fraction. These receptors all stem from a man aged 18 to 35 in good health.

The CDR3 spells CASGASGSSYEQYF. The CDR3 DNA sequence: TGTGCCAGTGGGGCTAGCGGGAGTTCCTACGAGCAGTACTTC. This chain links TRBV7-8 with TRBJ2-7, with 10 nucleotides matching TRBD2. CDR1 and CDR2 from the germline V gene are SGHVS and FQNEAQ. V was clipped by 9 bases and J by 1 base; unmatched bases: 6. The CDR3 length is 14 residues. Based on the CDR3 plus reference TRBV7-8 and TRBJ2-7, the full variable domain is GAGVSQSPRYKVAKRGQDVALRCDPISGHVSLFWYQQALGQGPEFLTYFQNEAQLDKSGLPSDRFFAERPEGSVSTLKIQRTQQEDSAVYLCASGASGSSYEQYFGPGTRLTVT.

The rearrangement uses TRBV6-1 and TRBJ1-4, with a possible D match to TRBD1 (5 bases). The germline CDR1 and CDR2 sequences are MNHNS and SASEGT. Deletions cut 4 bases from V and 8 bases from J, with 14 bases between. This CDR3 contains 14 residues. CDR3 bases: TGTGCCAGCAGTGGCGGGACTCTAGGCGAAAAACTGTTTTTT. Its translation is CASSGGTLGEKLFF.

In its sample, this clone was seen many times. J is TRBJ1-1 and V is TRBV30; 8 bases fit TRBD1. CDR1 and CDR2 (germline): GTSNPN, SVGIG (reference sequence). The V gene end was trimmed by 7 bases and the J gene end by 4 bases; junction bases not matched to a gene: 5. The CDR3 sequence is 12 residues long. The chain's CDR3 is CASHRGGTEAFF. CDR3 bases: TGTGCCTCACACAGGGGGGGCACTGAAGCTTTCTTT.

The chain carries TRBV19 and TRBJ2-7; TRBD2 matches at 8 bases. The CDR3 is 13 amino acids. Germline values: CDR1 LNHDA, CDR2 SQIVND (reference sequence). After removal of 6 bases from V and 4 bases from J, the junction contained 5 bases not matched to a gene. CDR3: CASRPGGDYEQYF. CDR3 nucleotide sequence: TGTGCCAGTAGGCCGGGGGGGGATTACGAGCAGTACTTC. Variable domain in full (rest from reference TRBV19 and TRBJ2-7): DGGITQSPKYLFRKEGQNVTLSCEQNLNHDAMYWYRQDPGQGLRLIYYSQIVNDFQKGDIAEGYSVSREKKESFPLTVTSAQKNPTAFYLCASRPGGDYEQYFGPGTRLTVT.

This sequence joins TRBV19 and TRBJ1-2; D remains unclear. The germline V gene has CDR1 LNHDA and CDR2 SQIVND (reference sequence). The V end was cut by 6 bases, the J end by 5 bases, with 13 bases between. The length of the CDR3 is 13 residues. CDR3 in DNA: TGTGCCAGTAGGGGGATCATGTGGTATGGCTACACCTTC. Translating gives CASRGIMWYGYTF. The complete variable domain, with remaining parts taken from reference TRBV19 and TRBJ1-2, reads DGGITQSPKYLFRKEGQNVTLSCEQNLNHDAMYWYRQDPGQGLRLIYYSQIVNDFQKGDIAEGYSVSREKKESFPLTVTSAQKNPTAFYLCASRGIMWYGYTFGSGTRLTVV.

The chain is built from TRBV5-1 and TRBJ2-1, with TRBD2 identical over 7 bases. Germline-derived CDR1 and CDR2 are SGHRS and YFSETQ. V shed 4 bases and J 9 bases; nucleotides not matched to a gene: 10. The CDR3 sequence is 14 residues long. CDR3 loop: CASSPATSSLEQFF. CDR3 bases: TGCGCCAGCAGCCCGGCGACTAGCTCCCTTGAGCAGTTCTTC.

The rearrangement links TRBV7-9 to TRBJ2-1, with D perhaps TRBD1 (5 bases). There are 14 residues in the CDR3. Germline CDR1 and CDR2: SEHNR and FQNEAQ (reference sequence). Trimming left V 5 bases short and J 4 bases short, with 12 bases between. CDR3 nucleotide sequence: TGTGCCAGCAGCAAAAAAGACAGATACAATGAGCAGTTCTTC. Residues: CASSKKDRYNEQFF.

This clone was found once. V gene TRBV4-1 combines with J gene TRBJ2-2; the D call may be TRBD1 or TRBD2 (6 bases each). With 1 base removed from V and 2 bases from J, the gap between germline ends came to 8 bases. Germline values: CDR1 MGHRA, CDR2 YSYEKL. The CDR3 covers 15 residues. The CDR3 coding sequence is TGCGCCAGCAGCCAAGCGGGGGCCAACACCGGGGAGCTGTTTTTT. Translation: CASSQAGANTGELFF.

The chain couples TRBV5-6 to TRBJ2-7; the D is unclear. Germline V gene data show CDR1 as SGHDT and CDR2 as YYEEEE. CDR3 size: 13 residues. With 3 bases removed from V and 3 bases from J, the gap between germline ends came to 10 bases. The CDR3 DNA follows: TGTGCCAGCAGCTCGCTTAGGCTCTACGAGCAGTACTTC. As protein: CASSSLRLYEQYF. Combining the CDR3 with reference TRBV5-6 and TRBJ2-7 gives the whole variable domain DAGVTQSPTHLIKTRGQQVTLRCSPKSGHDTVSWYQQALGQGPQFIFQYYEEEERQRGNFPDRFSGHQFPNYSSELNVNALLLGDSALYLCASSSLRLYEQYFGPGTRLTVT.

The chain combines TRBV27 with TRBJ2-7; 10 positions match TRBD1. The germline gives CDR1 MNHEY, CDR2 SMNVEV (reference sequence). The CDR3 runs to 14 residues. Trimming took 6 bases from V and 5 from J; bases not matched to a gene: 7. CDR3 in DNA: TGTGCCAGCAGGGGTGGGACAGGGGACCACGAGCAGTACTTC. Translation: CASRGGTGDHEQYF.

This chain links TRBV6-1 with TRBJ2-7; D is ambiguous. This CDR3 contains 12 residues. CDR1 and CDR2 from the germline V gene are MNHNS and SASEGT. V lost 2 bases, J lost 3 bases, and 5 bases lay in between. Written as DNA, the CDR3 is TGTGCCAGCAGTGAACAGGTCTACGAGCAGTACTTC. It translates to CASSEQVYEQYF.

V gene TRBV7-2 combines with J gene TRBJ2-3, with D possibly matching TRBD2 (6 bases). The CDR3 contains 15 residues. Germline V gives CDR1 SGHTA, CDR2 FQGNSA. Between the trimmed V and J ends, which lost 3 bases and 4 bases, there was a span of 14 bases. The CDR3 protein is CASSFGGGGADTQYF. The CDR3 coding sequence is TGTGCCAGCAGCTTTGGGGGAGGCGGTGCAGATACGCAGTATTTT.

V and J are TRBV5-8 and TRBJ1-5; D is uncertain. Trimming cost V 4 bases and J 0 bases, with 8 bases left between them. Per germline, CDR1 SGHTS and CDR2 YDEGEE. The CDR3 extends over 14 amino acids. The CDR3 sequence is CASSGWSSNQPQHF. In DNA, the CDR3 is TGTGCCAGCAGCGGGTGGTCTAGCAATCAGCCCCAGCATTTT.

The gene calls are TRBV7-3 and TRBJ1-3; a possible D gene is TRBD1 (5 bases). V shed 0 bases and J shed 4 bases, with 10 bases lying between them. This CDR3 has 15 residues. The germline CDR1 and CDR2 sequences are SGHTA and FQGTGA. Here the CDR3 reads CASSLTSGIGNTIYF. The CDR3 DNA reads as TGTGCCAGCAGCTTAACGTCAGGGATCGGAAACACCATATATTTT.

V is TRBV10-3 and J is TRBJ1-1; TRBD1 is a possible D gene (5 bases). Trimming stripped 10 bases from V and 4 bases from J, with 13 bases between. CDR1 and CDR2 (germline): ENHRY, SYGVKD. The CDR3 is made up of 12 amino acids. CDR3 loop: CATASGGTEAFF. CDR3 nucleotides: TGTGCCACCGCCTCGGGGGGCACTGAAGCTTTCTTT.

V usage is TRBV2 and J usage is TRBJ2-2; 7 bases are a match to TRBD2. The germline V gene has CDR1 SNHLY and CDR2 FYNNEI. The CDR3 length is 14 residues. The J segment lost 5 bases and the V segment lost 6 bases, leaving 6 bases of the junction unmatched. The CDR3: CASSLSGATGELFF. The CDR3 DNA reads TGTGCCAGCAGCCTCAGCGGGGCGACCGGGGAGCTGTTTTTT.

V and J are TRBV6-5 and TRBJ1-4; 9 nucleotides line up with TRBD1. Germline lookup yields CDR1 MNHEY and CDR2 SVGAGI. J was trimmed by 2 bases and V by 5 bases; bases with no gene match: 3. CDR3 length: 15 amino acids. The CDR3 DNA reads as TGTGCCAGCAGTCCACAGGGGGCTACTAATGAAAAACTGTTTTTT. It codes for CASSPQGATNEKLFF.

This clone was seen more than once but under ten times. The chain links TRBV30 to TRBJ1-1; tentative D call: TRBD1 (5 bases). The CDR3 is 12 amino acids. CDR1 and CDR2 from the germline V gene are GTSNPN and SVGIG (reference sequence). V lost 3 bases and J lost 8, with 13 bases in between. Here the CDR3 reads CAWSFGALEAFF. CDR3 sequence (DNA): TGTGCCTGGAGCTTTGGGGCGTTGGAAGCTTTCTTT.

This clone was seen only a few times. The chain has TRBV6-1 and TRBJ1-5; D perhaps matches TRBD1 (6 bases). The length of the CDR3 is 15 residues. The V gene's germline CDR1 is MNHNS and CDR2 SASEGT. Trimming cost V 10 bases and J 4 bases, with 20 bases left between them. CDR3 amino acids: CATRPGGRVNQPQHF. CDR3 in DNA: TGTGCCACCCGGCCCGGGGGGCGCGTGAATCAGCCCCAGCATTTT.

The gene calls are TRBV2 and TRBJ2-7, with TRBD1 matching 9 bases. V dropped 0 bases and J dropped 3; count of bases not matched to a gene: 3. CDR3 length: 15 amino acids. The germline V gene has CDR1 SNHLY and CDR2 FYNNEI. CDR3 residues: CASSEAGQGLYEQYF. The CDR3 DNA is TGTGCCAGCAGTGAAGCTGGACAGGGGCTCTACGAGCAGTACTTC.